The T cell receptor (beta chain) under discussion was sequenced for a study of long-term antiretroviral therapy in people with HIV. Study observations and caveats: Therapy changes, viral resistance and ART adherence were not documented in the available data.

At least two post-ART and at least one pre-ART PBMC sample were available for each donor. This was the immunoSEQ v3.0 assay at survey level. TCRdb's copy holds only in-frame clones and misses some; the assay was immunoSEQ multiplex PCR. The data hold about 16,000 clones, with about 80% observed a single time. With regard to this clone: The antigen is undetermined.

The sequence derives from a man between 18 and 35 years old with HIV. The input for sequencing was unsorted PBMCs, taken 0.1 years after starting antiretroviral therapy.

The CDR3 DNA reads TGTGCCAGTACCCTGGGGGGCACTGAAGCTTTCTTT. Translated, it gives CASTLGGTEAFF. The V call is TRBV19, the J call TRBJ1-1, with TRBD1 as a possible D gene (5 bases). Germline assignment: CDR1 LNHDA and CDR2 SQIVND (reference sequence). This CDR3 is 12 amino acids long. Trimming took off 7 bases at V and 4 bases at J, with 10 bases between the two ends. The complete variable domain, with remaining parts taken from reference TRBV19 and TRBJ1-1, reads DGGITQSPKYLFRKEGQNVTLSCEQNLNHDAMYWYRQDPGQGLRLIYYSQIVNDFQKGDIAEGYSVSREKKESFPLTVTSAQKNPTAFYLCASTLGGTEAFFGQGTRLTVV.